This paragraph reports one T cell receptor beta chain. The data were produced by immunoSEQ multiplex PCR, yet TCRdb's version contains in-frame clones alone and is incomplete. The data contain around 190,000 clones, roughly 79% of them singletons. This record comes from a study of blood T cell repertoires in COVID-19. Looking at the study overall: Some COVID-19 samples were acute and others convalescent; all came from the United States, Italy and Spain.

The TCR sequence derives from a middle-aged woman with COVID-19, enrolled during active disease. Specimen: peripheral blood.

The chain's CDR3 is CASSLGVSDSYEQYF. Written as DNA, the CDR3 is TGCGCCAGCAGCTTGGGGGTAAGCGACTCCTACGAGCAGTACTTC. The chain recombines TRBV5-1 with TRBJ2-7; D is unclear. V was shortened by 0 bases and J by 0 bases, with 10 bases between the two germline ends. Germline V CDR1 and CDR2: SGHRS, YFSETQ. The CDR3 consists of 15 residues.